These T cell receptor beta chains were read from a single sample in a study of human T cells and chemical hapten exposure. TCRdb passed the RACE reads through MiXCR, listing each CDR3 protein once. The table shows approximately 320,000 distinct CDR3 sequences, with roughly 6% occurring only once. The sample in question was whole blood, obtained in connection with sensitization to the hapten diphenylcyclopropenone (DPC). The source of these receptors is a woman aged 18-30 years with alopecia areata. Some clones in this sample may be carry-over from other donors' samples. Both conserved end residues are part of each CDR3. Clone sizes are given selectively: once, few, many, or a class where the clone is expanded.

clone_size | j_call | v_call | cdr3_aa
. | TRBJ2-2 | TRBV11-1 | CASSLVSGTSATGELFF
many | TRBJ1-2 | TRBV7-2 | CAIDYRGSDYGYTF
few | TRBJ2-1 | TRBV6-5 | CASSYDLGSSSSNEQFF
few | TRBJ2-1 | TRBV12-3/TRBV12-4 | CASRLTSDSLDEQFF
. | TRBJ2-3 | TRBV25-1 | CASSDPDGLDTQYF
few | TRBJ2-1 | TRBV6-6 | CASSYGRDFYNEQFF
few | TRBJ1-2 | TRBV10-3 | CAIGTGRYGYTF
many | TRBJ1-1 | TRBV14 | CASSPLGGETEAFF
few | TRBJ1-1 | TRBV12-3/TRBV12-4 | CASNLSGGNTEAFF
few | TRBJ2-1 | TRBV2 | CASSVQGADEQFF
few | TRBJ2-3 | TRBV7-8 | CASSFSLTGADTQYF
few | TRBJ1-5 | TRBV5-6 | CASSLLRDGNQPQHF
few | TRBJ2-7 | TRBV15 | CATSRDLAGSSYEQYF
many | TRBJ1-1 | TRBV7-9 | CASSSTSGGTEAFF
few | TRBJ2-7 | TRBV3-1 | CASSQSGAGTYEQYF
. | TRBJ1-5 | TRBV15 | CATSREQVGGPQHF
many | TRBJ1-3 | TRBV10-3 | CAITDRGGNTIYF
few | TRBJ2-2 | TRBV29-1 | CSVAGEGQGNPGELFF
few | TRBJ1-6 | TRBV11-2 | CASSSRQGTWDSPLHF
. | TRBJ2-3 | TRBV6-5 | CASSYSSRGGPDTQYF
many | TRBJ2-3 | TRBV4-3 | CASSQDFSGGPLDTQYF
. | TRBJ2-1 | TRBV6-6 | CASRVQVENEQFF
few | TRBJ1-6 | TRBV5-1 | CASSLGFHPPLHF
many | TRBJ1-5 | TRBV29-1 | CSVSVQGGPQHF
. | TRBJ1-2 | TRBV6-5 | CASRKQGIGGYTF
few | TRBJ1-6 | TRBV6-2/TRBV6-3 | CASRDGRSSYNSPLHF
many | TRBJ2-6 | TRBV5-1 | CASSPNPQGSGANVLTF
many | TRBJ2-4 | TRBV4-3 | CASSQDYRGAKNIQYF
many | TRBJ1-4 | TRBV7-2 | CASSPDRGNEKLFF
. | TRBJ2-1 | TRBV7-3 | CASSLRGDKYNEQFF
few | TRBJ2-1 | TRBV11-2 | CASSLSGQGSYNEQFF
many | TRBJ1-5 | TRBV9 | CASSATGDSNQPQHF
. | TRBJ2-7 | TRBV3-1 | CASSLGVLSYEQYF
few | TRBJ1-1 | TRBV28 | CASWTGTGFTEAFF
few | TRBJ1-1 | TRBV12-3/TRBV12-4 | CASSSAANTEAFF
many | TRBJ1-5 | TRBV28 | CASSFSQGSQHF
. | TRBJ2-6 | TRBV28 | CASSPPPGQGASGANVLTF
few | TRBJ2-2 | TRBV10-3 | CAISLQGSAGELFF
few | TRBJ1-5 | TRBV14 | CASSQDWGQPQHF
few | TRBJ2-7 | TRBV2 | CATDRVYEQYF
few | TRBJ1-1 | TRBV6-1 | CASSEFPLWSYTTEAFF
. | TRBJ1-1 | TRBV5-6 | CASSFGGIDTEAFF
few | TRBJ1-1 | TRBV20-1 | CSARASVVEPTEAFF
. | TRBJ1-3 | TRBV9 | CASSPWATSGNTIYF
. | TRBJ2-4 | TRBV25-1 | CASSPPPVDIQYF
many | TRBJ2-5 | TRBV6-5 | CASRILAGGDRQTQYF
. | TRBJ1-4 | TRBV7-2 | CASSQRLGSGSEKLFF
few | TRBJ1-5 | TRBV5-5 | CASSFPGGNGNQPQHF
few | TRBJ2-5 | TRBV9 | CASSVAGYWGETQYF
few | TRBJ2-3 | TRBV10-3 | CAISDMRADTQYF